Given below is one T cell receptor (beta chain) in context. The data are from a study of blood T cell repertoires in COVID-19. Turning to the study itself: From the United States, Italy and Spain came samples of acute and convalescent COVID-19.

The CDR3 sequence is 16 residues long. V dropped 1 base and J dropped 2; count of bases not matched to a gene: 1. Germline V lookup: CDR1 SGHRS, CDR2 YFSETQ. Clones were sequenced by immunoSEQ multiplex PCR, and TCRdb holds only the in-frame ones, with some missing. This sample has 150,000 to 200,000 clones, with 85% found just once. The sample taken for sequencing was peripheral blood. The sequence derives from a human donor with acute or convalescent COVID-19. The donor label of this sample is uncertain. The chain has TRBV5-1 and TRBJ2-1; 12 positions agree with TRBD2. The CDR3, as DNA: TGCGCCAGCAGCTTGACTAGCGGGGGGCCCTACAATGAGCAGTTCTTC. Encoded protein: CASSLTSGGPYNEQFF.